This T cell receptor (beta chain) was identified during a study of beta chain features in type 1 diabetes. Overall study context: Patients and healthy donors were similar in age, gender and cell yields. Study-wide findings and caveats: When VDJ junctions were examined, type 1 diabetes patients showed fewer insertions and more deletions. A potential influence of HLA type upon TCRB rearrangement remained unresolved herein.

Reverse transcribing all isolated RNA meant expressed TCRB transcripts were sequenced. Libraries were prepared by immunoSEQ multiplex PCR; TCRdb keeps only in-frame clonotypes and omits some of them. Of 300,000 to 350,000 clones listed, around 15% are singletons. This clone has a count of ten or more. Its antigen is unidentified. J was trimmed by 3 bases and V by 7 bases; bases with no gene match: 5. This CDR3 spans 12 amino acids. The germline V gene encodes CDR1 GTSNPN and CDR2 SVGIG (reference sequence). Specimen: central memory CD4+ T cells from blood. This receptor was obtained from a man younger than 45 in good health. The chain has TRBV30 and TRBJ1-1; 7 bases are shared with TRBD1. The CDR3 reads CASNRGDTEAFF. In nucleotides, the CDR3 is TGTGCCTCTAACAGGGGCGACACTGAAGCTTTCTTT.